Detailed here is one T cell receptor (beta chain). The antigen it recognizes is unknown. Base qualities were left out, and no much larger clone turns up one base away. The CDR3 spans 16 residues, from the cysteine through the phenylalanine. The CDR3 DNA has 48 bases and is translated from base 1. V and J are trimmed by 4 bases and 2 bases, and the gene matches miss 9 bases of the junction. CDR1 and CDR2 are drawn from the germline V gene: SGHDN, FVKESK. RNA was extracted using the RNeasy kit, and roughly 0.5 to 1 microgram was reverse transcribed with random hexamers. TCR beta CDR3 regions were amplified with the immunoSEQ multiplex PCR assay covering 54 Vbeta and 13 Jbeta segments. PCR amplification bias was corrected using a synthetic template baseline for primer optimization and computational correction. The source study handled its data this way. Only productive sequences were kept, with reads annotated to V, D and J genes according to IMGT and analyzed in immunoSEQ Analyzer. To calculate clonality, Shannon entropy was normalized by log2 of the number of productive unique sequences and then subtracted from one. For each patient and control, public and private clones were evaluated within the 100 most prevalent clones. Susac-specific clones were defined as absent from healthy and MS cohorts, around 980 published viral clones and other ImmuneACCESS disease sequences. Starting from the raw public reads, TCRdb applied fastp trimming at Q25, assembled clones with MiXCR and retained in-frame beta chains. Identical CDR3 proteins give one entry, which carries the most common genes and DNA. It is TCRdb's table, rather than the study itself, that gives the V and J calls and clone size. The sample includes 150,000 to 200,000 distinct CDR3 sequences, with 85% to 95% observed a single time. Of the sample, approximately 0.14% is held by the ten largest clones.

This sample stems from a study of CD8 T cells in Susac syndrome (dated by TCRdb to between 2018 and 2020). Study-level background: Repertoire sequencing was used to test whether CD8+ T cell activation and differentiation in Susac syndrome was antigen driven. General conclusions and limits of the study: The TCR sequencing and HLA analysis was acknowledged to have included a relatively small number of individuals.

High-throughput TCR beta sequencing profiled peripheral blood CD8+ and CD4+ T cells from healthy donors, Susac syndrome patients and multiple sclerosis patients. The healthy donors served as controls matched for age and sex. Bulk CD8+ and CD4+ T cells were purified by magnetic negative isolation, while CD8+ TEMRA cells were enriched using FACS. Blood was collected in EDTA tubes and processed within 24 hours, with PBMCs isolated through density gradient centrifugation. PBMCs intended for TCR sequencing were frozen in liquid nitrogen and were later thawed in a 37 degrees C water bath. The sorted or isolated CD4+, CD8+ and CD8+ TEMRA cells had a purity of 90% or higher.

The receptor chain draws on TRBV14 and TRBJ2-5, with TRBD1 matching 8 junction bases. The sequenced sample was CD4+ T cells from PBMCs. This sequence was found in a human donor in good health. The DNA is as follows: TGTGCCAGCAGCCGTCGACAGGGGTCGGGGCAAGAGACCCAGTACTTC. Its protein product is CASSRRQGSGQETQYF.